This T cell receptor (beta chain) is drawn from a study of T cell responses to AZD1222 COVID-19 vaccine. The length of the CDR3 is 15 residues. CDR1 and CDR2 (germline): ENHRY, SYGVKD. Trimming removed 4 bases from V and 5 bases from J, with 17 bases in between. Regarding this clone: Its antigen is not known.

Study observations and caveats: Baseline serology detected seropositivity in only five or six AZD1222 recipients. Along spike, vaccine-associated CD4 TCRs were found throughout, with dominance at 160-218 and 743-854.

Assay used: immunoSEQ multiplex PCR; TCRdb lists only in-frame clones, some missing. The data show roughly 180,000 clones, about nine tenths seen once. The sample consisted of peripheral blood, taken 28 days after the second AZD1222 dose. This rearrangement joins TRBV10-3 to TRBJ1-2, with TRBD1 as a possible D gene (5 bases). This receptor was obtained from an adult who received the AZD1222 COVID-19 vaccine. Here the CDR3 reads CAISGTGAGRYGYTF. CDR3 in DNA: TGTGCCATCAGTGGCACCGGGGCAGGGAGGTATGGCTACACCTTC.